This T cell receptor beta chain was obtained from a study of response to subunit inactivated influenza vaccine. Study conclusions and caveats: The authors offered the suggestion that each seasonal influenza vaccination recruits few new T cells.

About this clonotype: As yet, its antigen is unknown.

TCRdb passed the RT-PCR reads through MiXCR, listing each CDR3 protein once. Seen here are 650,000 to 850,000 distinct CDR3 sequences, roughly 14% observed once, and the top ten hold around 6.5%. CDR3 length equals 14 residues. Trimming stripped 4 bases from V and 6 bases from J, with 13 bases between. CDR1 is MNHEY, CDR2 SVGEGT, per germline. The specimen comprised PBMCs from blood, sampled around 14 days before vaccination. This rearrangement joins TRBV6-2 or TRBV6-3 to TRBJ1-5; D gene uncertain. The TCR was taken from a man aged 50-59 years who received an inactivated influenza vaccine. The CDR3 sequence is CASSSGRFGQPQHF. In DNA, the CDR3 is TGTGCCAGCAGTTCAGGTCGGTTCGGTCAGCCCCAGCATTTT.